The 21 T cell receptor beta chains presented below share a single source sample, sequenced in a study of blood T cells in healthy people across ages. Through a sample-barcoded 5' primer and a J-beta primer mix, a second PCR was run for about 6 to 11 cycles. TCRdb reanalysed the 5' RACE reads using MiXCR and keeps one entry per CDR3 protein. The data hold 1.5 million to 2 million distinct CDR3 sequences, with 49% observed a single time. The material sequenced was blood. Receptors originate from a woman aged 40 to 55 in good health.

This clonotype was seen a few times. The chain links TRBV4-2 to TRBJ2-6; no reliable D call. Germline values: CDR1 LGHNA, CDR2 YNFKEQ. CDR3 length: 17 amino acids. The ends were cut back, 0 bases at V and 0 bases at J, with 9 bases in the middle. CDR3: CASSQELGISGANVLTF. The DNA of the CDR3 is TGTGCCAGCAGCCAAGAATTGGGAATCTCTGGGGCCAACGTCCTGACTTTC.

The V and J genes are TRBV7-2 and TRBJ2-5; tentative D call: TRBD2 (6 bases). Germline V gives CDR1 SGHTA, CDR2 FQGNSA. V lost 7 bases, J lost 3 bases, and 12 bases lay in between. The CDR3 contains 13 residues. The CDR3 is CASTFGGEETQYF. The DNA of the CDR3 is TGTGCCAGCACCTTCGGGGGAGAAGAGACCCAGTACTTC.

Remarks on this clonotype: A much bigger clone sits one base away, suggesting this may be a read error. This chain joins TRBV20-1 and TRBJ2-5, with D perhaps TRBD1 (5 bases). The ends were cut back, 3 bases at V and 11 bases at J, with 19 bases in the middle. Per germline, CDR1 DFQATT and CDR2 SNEGSKA (reference sequence). The CDR3 contains 13 residues. CDR3 sequence (DNA): TGCAGTGCTAGTTGGGGCCCTAGGCATGAGCAGTACTTC. Translating gives CSASWGPRHEQYF.

The count of this clonotype is one. The chain uses TRBV7-2 and TRBJ1-1; D not certain. Per the germline V gene, CDR1 is SGHTA and CDR2 is FQGNSA. The V and J ends lost 6 bases and 4 bases respectively, with 24 bases between them. The CDR3 is made up of 17 amino acids. In DNA, the CDR3 is TGTGCCAGCAGTCATAAAAAGGGATCCCCCATTCGCACTGAAGCTTTCTTT. As protein: CASSHKKGSPIRTEAFF.

The CDR3 DNA sequence: TGTGCCAGCAGCCGCGAGACAGGGGTTAACTATGGCTACACCTTC. It yields the protein CASSRETGVNYGYTF. J is TRBJ1-2 and V is TRBV7-2, with 8 nucleotides matching TRBD1. The CDR3 length is 15 residues. J was trimmed by 1 base and V by 5 bases; bases with no gene match: 6. The germline gives CDR1 SGHTA, CDR2 FQGNSA. The full variable domain, completed using reference TRBV7-2 and TRBJ1-2, is GAGVSQSPSNKVTEKGKDVELRCDPISGHTALYWYRQSLGQGLEFLIYFQGNSAPDKSGLPSDRFSAERTGGSVSTLTIQRTQQEDSAVYLCASSRETGVNYGYTFGSGTRLTVV.

V is TRBV20-1 and J is TRBJ1-5; possible D gene TRBD1, 5 bases. Germline V gives CDR1 DFQATT, CDR2 SNEGSKA (reference sequence). The CDR3 is 15 residues long. Trimming removed 0 bases from V and 3 bases from J, with 12 bases in between. CDR3 sequence: CSAREVRGVNQPQHF. CDR3 nucleotide sequence: TGCAGTGCTAGAGAAGTACGAGGGGTCAATCAGCCCCAGCATTTT.

The genes are TRBV27 and TRBJ2-1; 9 nucleotides match TRBD1. With V trimmed by 5 bases and J by 10 bases, 12 bases remained unmatched. The CDR3 consists of 15 residues. Germline loops: CDR1 MNHEY, CDR2 SMNVEV (reference sequence). DNA for the CDR3: TGTGCCAGCAGTCTGGGACAGGGAGGGGGCATCGAGCAGTTCTTC. Amino acid sequence: CASSLGQGGGIEQFF.

This clonotype was recorded a few times. This sequence joins TRBV6-2 or TRBV6-3 and TRBJ2-7, with D perhaps given as TRBD1 or TRBD2 (5 bases each). Deletions cut 6 bases from V and 0 bases from J, with 12 bases between. This CDR3 is 14 amino acids long. From germline, CDR1 is MNHEY and CDR2 SVGEGT. The CDR3, as DNA: TGTGCCAGCAGACCCGGGACCAGCTCCTACGAGCAGTACTTC. This translates into CASRPGTSSYEQYF.

With respect to this clonotype: Just one base apart from a much larger clone, this may be a read error. V is TRBV29-1 and J is TRBJ2-7; D unclear. This CDR3 is built from 12 residues. The germline V gene encodes CDR1 SQVTM and CDR2 ANQGSEA. Trimming removed 0 bases at V and 3 bases at J, with 6 bases between. The CDR3 DNA reads as TGCAGCGTTGAAGATACAGACTACGAGCAGTACTTC. Amino acids: CSVEDTDYEQYF.

The chain joins TRBV20-1 to TRBJ2-3, with TRBD2 identical over 8 bases. Losses at the gene ends were 6 bases for V and 4 bases for J; bases not matched to a gene: 15. Germline V gene data show CDR1 as DFQATT and CDR2 as SNEGSKA (reference sequence). The CDR3 runs 16 residues. CDR3 nucleotides: TGCAGTGCACAGAGAGCCGGGGGGGTGTCTCCAGATACGCAGTATTTT. It codes for CSAQRAGGVSPDTQYF.

The chain uses TRBV7-2 and TRBJ2-1; D is ambiguous. The CDR3 runs to 15 residues. CDR1 SGHTA and CDR2 FQGNSA come from the germline V gene. Deletions cut 2 bases from V and 2 bases from J, with 10 bases between. The CDR3 protein is CASSLSRNPYNEQFF. The CDR3 DNA reads as TGTGCCAGCAGCTTAAGTCGGAACCCCTACAATGAGCAGTTCTTC.

CDR3 sequence: CASSRTSGLKNIQYF. The CDR3 DNA follows: TGCGCCAGCAGCCGGACTAGCGGCCTTAAAAACATTCAGTACTTC. The chain is built from TRBV4-1 and TRBJ2-4; 10 bases line up with TRBD2. Germline V lookup: CDR1 MGHRA, CDR2 YSYEKL. The CDR3 contains 15 residues. V shed 4 bases, J shed 4 bases, and the junction held 4 bases outside the gene matches.

The chain links TRBV20-1 to TRBJ2-1, with D possibly TRBD2 on 5 matching bases. The CDR3 contains 16 residues. Germline V gene data show CDR1 as DFQATT and CDR2 as SNEGSKA (reference sequence). The V end was cut by 1 base, the J end by 4 bases, with 17 bases between. The CDR3 here is CSARAHGSVNYNEQFF. CDR3 coding DNA: TGCAGTGCTAGAGCCCATGGTAGCGTGAATTACAATGAGCAGTTCTTC.

This clonotype was detected ten times or more. This sequence joins TRBV12-3 or TRBV12-4 and TRBJ2-3; TRBD2 agrees at 10 bases. The CDR3 totals 16 residues. V lost 2 bases to trimming and J lost 2 bases; unmatched junction nucleotides: 4. The CDR3 DNA is TGTGCCAGCAGTTTACCTACTAGCGGGGACACAGATACGCAGTATTTT. It specifies CASSLPTSGDTDTQYF.

As to this clonotype: At one of its ends the junction is not consistent with the germline gene, which may arise from a read error. The chain is built from TRBV28 and TRBJ2-5; D unresolved. The V gene's germline CDR1 is MDHEN and CDR2 SYDVKM. CDR3 length equals 13 residues. CDR3 in DNA: TGTGCCCGCAGCCCACACTCTCAAGAGACCCAGTACTTC. It encodes CARSPHSQETQYF.

This clonotype was seen a few times. DNA of the CDR3: TGTGCCACCAGTGACTTCCAACCCCATCTAGCGGAGAAAGAGACCCAGTACTTC. It translates to CATSDFQPHLAEKETQYF. V usage is TRBV24-1 and J usage is TRBJ2-5, with 7 bases that match TRBD2. CDR3 length equals 18 residues. J lost 3 bases, V lost 4 bases, and 16 bases had no gene match. Germline CDR1 is KGHDR and CDR2 is SFDVKD.

CDR3 DNA sequence: TGCAGCGTTAGGCGGGGCTACCACAATGAGCAGTTCTTC. It yields the protein CSVRRGYHNEQFF. V usage is TRBV29-1 and J usage is TRBJ2-1; possible D gene TRBD2, 6 bases. Deletions cut 5 bases from V and 5 bases from J, with 13 bases between. The V gene's germline CDR1 is SQVTM and CDR2 ANQGSEA. CDR3 length equals 13 residues.

J is TRBJ2-1 and V is TRBV14, with TRBD2 as a possible D gene (6 bases). Germline lookup yields CDR1 SGHDN and CDR2 FVKESK. Trimming removed 4 bases from V and 7 bases from J, with 20 bases in between. The CDR3 runs to 16 residues. The chain's CDR3 is CASSPTRASVQNEQFF. The DNA for the CDR3 is TGTGCCAGCAGCCCAACGCGGGCTAGCGTCCAAAATGAGCAGTTCTTC.

V gene TRBV7-2 combines with J gene TRBJ2-1, with 7 positions matching TRBD2. Per germline, CDR1 SGHTA and CDR2 FQGNSA. The trim removed 7 bases at V and 0 bases at J, leaving 12 bases unmatched. This CDR3 is built from 17 residues. CDR3 bases: TGTGCCAGCAACTTTTTAGCGGGTGAAGGCTCCTACAATGAGCAGTTCTTC. It yields the protein CASNFLAGEGSYNEQFF.

The chain joins TRBV9 to TRBJ2-5; 8 nucleotides match TRBD1. Germline V gene data show CDR1 as SGDLS and CDR2 as YYNGEE. V lost 5 bases and J lost 11; bases outside the gene matches: 17. This CDR3 has 15 amino acids. CDR3 sequence reads: CASSKTGDSDNEQYF. In nucleotides, the CDR3 is TGTGCCAGCAGTAAGACAGGGGACAGCGACAATGAGCAGTACTTC.

This clonotype was seen only a few times. This chain uses TRBV27 with TRBJ2-3; D is perhaps TRBD1 (6 bases). There are 11 residues in the CDR3. The ends were cut back, 8 bases at V and 6 bases at J, with 9 bases in the middle. Germline lookup yields CDR1 MNHEY and CDR2 SMNVEV (reference sequence). The CDR3: CASLRGDTQYF. The DNA of the CDR3 is TGTGCCAGCTTGAGGGGGGATACGCAGTATTTT.